These T cell receptor beta chains were read from a single sample in a study of OX40 agonist ivuxolimab in advanced cancers. Measured with immunoSEQ multiplex PCR; TCRdb has only the in-frame clones, and not every one. The sample contains some 130,000 clones, 90% of which appear only once. The starting material was CD4+ or CD8+ T cells sorted from blood, obtained in a trial of the OX40 agonist ivuxolimab. Receptor source: an adult with an advanced solid tumor such as melanoma, head and neck, liver or kidney cancer. CDR3s include the opening cysteine and the closing phenylalanine or tryptophan. A D gene is named only where the DNA matches it firmly. Clone size is not always given. Where it is, it says once, few, many or a class for expanded clones.

clone_size | d_call | j_call | v_call | cdr3_aa | cdr3_nt
. | . | TRBJ2-3 | TRBV7-8 | CASSWAEGTQYF | TGTGCCAGCAGCTGGGCTGAGGGTACGCAGTATTTT
. | TRBD1 | TRBJ2-3 | TRBV6-5 | CASSNWDSSTDTQYF | TGTGCCAGCAGTAACTGGGACAGTAGCACAGATACGCAGTATTTT
. | TRBD2 | TRBJ2-5 | TRBV18 | CASSPPSGRGEETQYF | TGTGCCAGCTCACCACCGAGCGGGAGAGGGGAAGAGACCCAGTACTTC
. | TRBD1 | TRBJ1-2 | TRBV27 | CASSRGGQGGMSSF | TGTGCCAGCAGCCGGGGGGGACAGGGAGGTATGAGCTCCTTC
. | . | TRBJ1-6 | TRBV2 | CATRDPGNSPLHF | TGTGCCACGCGGGACCCAGGAAATTCACCCCTCCACTTT
. | TRBD1 | TRBJ1-1 | TRBV11-3 | CASSSRTDRGYPDGNTEAFF | TGTGCCAGCAGCTCCAGGACGGACAGGGGGTACCCCGATGGAAACACTGAAGCTTTCTTT
. | . | TRBJ1-1 | TRBV28 | CASSPPSGTMGKAFF | TGTGCCAGCAGTCCCCCCTCGGGGACAATGGGAAAAGCTTTCTTT
. | . | TRBJ2-5 | TRBV19 | CASSEGRRETQYF | TGTGCCAGTAGTGAGGGACGGAGGGAGACCCAGTACTTC
. | . | TRBJ2-7 | TRBV7-9 | CASSLGGFSYEQYF | TGTGCCAGCAGCTTAGGGGGTTTCTCCTACGAGCAGTACTTC
. | TRBD1 | TRBJ1-2 | TRBV6-6 | CASSYRGQNYGYTF | TGTGCCAGCAGTTACCGGGGACAGAACTATGGCTACACCTTC
. | . | TRBJ2-7 | TRBV19 | CAMNGSASGYEQYF | TGTGCCATGAACGGCAGTGCTTCAGGATACGAGCAGTACTTC
. | TRBD1 | TRBJ1-1 | TRBV5-1 | CASSLDRGNTEAFF | TGCGCCAGCAGCCTAGACAGGGGGAACACTGAAGCTTTCTTT
. | TRBD2 | TRBJ2-1 | TRBV12-5 | CASGLAEYNEQFF | TGTGCTAGTGGCCTAGCGGAATACAATGAGCAGTTCTTC
. | . | TRBJ1-5 | TRBV11-3 | CASSGDGNQPQHF | TGTGCCAGCAGCGGGGATGGGAATCAGCCCCAGCATTTT
once | TRBD2 | TRBJ2-1 | TRBV2 | CASSALAAYNEQFF | TGTGCCAGCAGTGCGCTAGCGGCCTACAATGAGCAGTTCTTC
once | . | TRBJ2-3 | TRBV10-3 | CAISESHPDTQYF | TGTGCCATCAGTGAGTCACACCCAGATACGCAGTATTTT
. | . | TRBJ2-1 | TRBV6-5 | CASRKDPSPMAEQFF | TGTGCCAGCAGGAAGGACCCCAGCCCCATGGCTGAGCAGTTCTTC
. | TRBD1 | TRBJ2-1 | TRBV11-3 | CASSLGQGEIYEQFF | TGTGCCAGCAGCTTAGGACAGGGGGAGATCTATGAGCAGTTCTTC
. | . | TRBJ2-5 | TRBV7-3 | CASSLQQGSETQYF | TGTGCCAGCAGCCTTCAACAGGGCAGTGAGACCCAGTACTTC
. | . | TRBJ2-5 | TRBV5-6 | CASSVTAYQETQYF | TGTGCCAGCAGCGTGACCGCGTACCAAGAGACCCAGTACTTC
. | . | TRBJ2-7 | TRBV10-3 | CAISESNWSYEQYF | TGTGCCATCAGTGAGTCGAATTGGAGTTACGAGCAGTACTTC
. | TRBD2 | TRBJ2-2 | TRBV5-1 | CASRRVAGVVTGELFF | TGCGCCAGCCGTCGGGTTGCGGGAGTCGTCACCGGGGAGCTGTTTTTT
. | . | TRBJ2-5 | TRBV25-1 | CASADGHQETQYF | TGTGCCAGCGCGGACGGACACCAAGAGACCCAGTACTTC
. | . | TRBJ1-1 | TRBV9 | CASSSSAGMNTEAFF | TGTGCCAGCAGCTCTTCGGCAGGGATGAACACTGAAGCTTTCTTT
. | . | TRBJ2-1 | TRBV7-9 | CASSRSDSSSYNEQFF | TGTGCCAGCAGCCGATCGGACTCGAGCTCCTACAATGAGCAGTTCTTC
. | TRBD1 | TRBJ2-3 | TRBV19 | CASSPPRQGTTDTQYF | TGTGCCAGTAGTCCCCCCAGACAGGGGACCACAGATACGCAGTATTTT
. | . | TRBJ1-4 | TRBV6-1 | CASMLTATNEKLFF | TGTGCCAGCATGTTAACAGCAACTAATGAAAAACTGTTTTTT
. | . | TRBJ1-5 | TRBV5-8 | CASSLVGRNQPQHF | TGTGCCAGCAGCTTGGTCGGGAGGAATCAGCCCCAGCATTTT
. | . | TRBJ2-6 | TRBV19 | CASSIFRQGSGANVLTF | TGTGCCAGTAGTATATTTAGGCAGGGCTCTGGGGCCAACGTCCTGACTTTC
. | TRBD1 | TRBJ2-7 | TRBV11-3 | CASSLPGQGIYEQYF | TGTGCCAGCAGCTTACCGGGACAGGGGATATACGAGCAGTACTTC
. | . | TRBJ1-2 | TRBV18 | CASSPQGRDYGYTF | TGTGCCAGCTCACCACAGGGCAGAGACTATGGCTACACCTTC
. | TRBD2 | TRBJ2-2 | TRBV28 | CASSFLAGAISNGELFF | TGTGCCAGCAGTTTTCTTGCGGGAGCCATTTCTAACGGGGAGCTGTTTTTT
. | . | TRBJ2-5 | TRBV7-9 | CASSLGTVETQYF | TGTGCCAGCAGCTTAGGGACAGTGGAGACCCAGTACTTC
once | . | TRBJ1-1 | TRBV7-3 | CASSFAQHTEAFF | TGTGCCAGCAGCTTTGCGCAGCACACTGAAGCTTTCTTT
. | TRBD2 | TRBJ2-3 | TRBV19 | CASSTAREGANTQYF | TGTGCCAGTAGTACGGCGCGGGAGGGAGCAAATACGCAGTATTTT
. | . | TRBJ2-2 | TRBV6-5 | CASSRLGNTGELFF | TGTGCCAGCAGTCGCCTGGGAAACACCGGGGAGCTGTTTTTT
. | . | TRBJ1-5 | TRBV2 | CAGRTGRNQPQHF | TGTGCCGGAAGGACGGGACGAAATCAGCCCCAGCATTTT
. | . | TRBJ2-7 | TRBV5-1 | CASSLSSPSRGGFYEQYF | TGCGCCAGCAGCTTGTCCTCCCCATCTCGCGGAGGATTTTACGAGCAGTACTTC
. | . | TRBJ1-2 | TRBV6-5 | CAAGNYGYTF | TGTGCCGCCGGAAACTATGGCTACACCTTC
. | TRBD1 | TRBJ2-6 | TRBV5-1 | CASSLDPIGQGNSGANVLTF | TGCGCCAGCAGCTTGGATCCGATCGGACAGGGAAACTCTGGGGCCAACGTCCTGACTTTC
. | TRBD1 | TRBJ1-2 | TRBV27 | CASRGRGLVGGYTF | TGTGCCAGCAGGGGAAGGGGGCTTGTCGGAGGCTACACCTTC
. | . | TRBJ2-1 | TRBV4-2 | CASSQETGALSEQFF | TGTGCCAGCAGCCAAGAAACGGGAGCCTTGTCTGAGCAGTTCTTC
. | . | TRBJ1-1 | TRBV4-1 | CASSQEPGVNTEAFF | TGCGCCAGCAGCCAAGAGCCCGGGGTGAACACTGAAGCTTTCTTT
. | TRBD1 | TRBJ2-2 | TRBV19 | CASSWDRKNTGELFF | TGTGCCAGTAGTTGGGACAGAAAGAACACCGGGGAGCTGTTTTTT
. | . | TRBJ2-6 | TRBV11-3 | CASSLSGAGANVLTF | TGTGCCAGCAGCTTATCAGGGGCTGGGGCCAACGTCCTGACTTTC
. | . | TRBJ2-3 | TRBV18 | CASSPPQGRTDTQYF | TGTGCCAGCTCACCACCGCAGGGACGGACAGATACGCAGTATTTT
. | . | TRBJ1-2 | TRBV7-2 | CASSLPGGGYGYTF | TGTGCCAGCAGCTTACCGGGGGGTGGCTATGGCTACACCTTC
. | . | TRBJ2-4 | TRBV5-6 | CASSLGGNIQYF | TGTGCCAGCAGCTTAGGCGGGAACATTCAGTACTTC
. | . | TRBJ2-7 | TRBV27 | CASSFIEQGYEQYF | TGTGCCAGCAGTTTTATAGAACAGGGTTACGAGCAGTACTTC
. | . | TRBJ2-2 | TRBV6-6 | CASSSTGHELPGELFF | TGTGCCAGCAGTTCGACCGGGCATGAGCTCCCCGGGGAGCTGTTTTTT
. | TRBD1 | TRBJ1-1 | TRBV6-6 | CASRRTGTEAFF | TGTGCCAGCAGACGGACAGGGACGGAAGCTTTCTTT
. | . | TRBJ1-5 | TRBV6-1 | CASTRGPMGNQPQHF | TGTGCCAGCACCCGGGGGCCCATGGGCAATCAGCCCCAGCATTTT
. | . | TRBJ1-2 | TRBV15 | CATSSVVNYGYTF | TGTGCCACCAGCTCAGTGGTTAACTATGGCTACACCTTC